Included here is one T cell receptor (beta chain) sequence, with context. This specimen comes from a study of sequential checkpoint blockade in melanoma. Study-wide context: Randomization was 1:1 between first-line nivolumab→ipilimumab and ipilimumab→nivolumab. After both sequences, patients received maintenance nivolumab.

Produced via immunoSEQ multiplex PCR; TCRdb's table is partial and in-frame only. The sample has tens of thousands of clones, around 80% seen once. This CDR3 spans 18 amino acids. Germline lookup yields CDR1 SGDLS and CDR2 YYNGEE. J was trimmed by 1 base and V by 0 bases; bases with no gene match: 11. Documented treatment: randomized to nivolumab then ipilimumab (arm A) or the reverse (arm B). No patient had prior DNA-damaging chemotherapy. Live CD3+CD8+ CD19− CD56− cells were sorted from PBMCs. V and J are TRBV9 and TRBJ1-1, with 8 bases matching TRBD1. The source of this sequence is a human donor with melanoma. The sample in question was CD8+ T cells sorted from blood (inferred from file names), obtained from a patient given nivolumab and ipilimumab in sequence. In DNA form, the CDR3 reads TGTGCCAGCAGCGTAGGGCCCCAGTACAGGGGGGGGAACACTGAAGCTTTCTTT. This encodes CASSVGPQYRGGNTEAFF.